Below, 26 T cell receptor beta chains from the same sample are listed, as sequenced in a study of cytomegalovirus exposure and HLA in healthy donors. Clones were sequenced by immunoSEQ multiplex PCR, and TCRdb holds only the in-frame ones, with some missing. The table lists tens of thousands of clones, roughly 96% of them singletons. The sample taken for sequencing was PBMCs. These receptors were taken from a woman younger than 35 in good health and CMV-seronegative.

In this sample, this clone turned up once. This chain connects TRBV7-2 to TRBJ1-2, with D maybe TRBD1 (6 bases). This CDR3 comprises 15 residues. V was shortened by 1 base and J by 4 bases, with 13 bases between the two germline ends. The V gene's germline CDR1 is SGHTA and CDR2 FQGNSA. CDR3 in amino acids: CASSLGPGVGYGYTF. For the CDR3, the DNA is TGTGCCAGCAGCTTAGGTCCAGGGGTGGGCTATGGCTACACCTTC.

In its sample, this clone was seen once. The chain employs TRBV5-6 and TRBJ2-2; 8 positions agree with TRBD1. The CDR3 has 16 amino acids. J gave up 5 bases and V 4 bases, and 10 bases lay outside the gene matches. CDR1 and CDR2 (germline): SGHDT, YYEEEE. CDR3 sequence: CASSNIWTGRTGELFF. The CDR3 DNA sequence: TGTGCCAGCAGCAACATCTGGACAGGGAGGACCGGGGAGCTGTTTTTT.

V and J are TRBV28 and TRBJ1-1; a possible D gene is TRBD1 (6 bases). Looked up from germline, CDR1 is MDHEN and CDR2 is SYDVKM. This CDR3 is built from 15 residues. V was cut by 5 bases and J by 3 bases, with 16 bases left in between. The CDR3 reads CASSGKDRLYTEAFF. In nucleotides, the CDR3 is TGTGCCAGCAGTGGGAAGGACAGACTGTACACTGAAGCTTTCTTT.

The chain uses TRBV18 and TRBJ2-5, with 7 bases identical to TRBD1. The germline CDR1 and CDR2 sequences are KGHSH and LQKENI. V was clipped by 5 bases and J by 3 bases; unmatched bases: 6. This CDR3 is 14 amino acids long. CDR3 DNA sequence: TGTGCCAGCTCAATTTGGACAGGAGAAGAGACCCAGTACTTC. It specifies CASSIWTGEETQYF.

This chain links TRBV11-2 with TRBJ1-5; D unresolved. Trimming stripped 3 bases from V and 3 bases from J, with 12 bases between. Germline V gene lookup returns CDR1 SGHAT and CDR2 FQNNGV. The CDR3 extends over 15 amino acids. CDR3 sequence reads: CASSLEWSVNQPQHF. CDR3 DNA: TGTGCCAGCAGCTTGGAATGGAGCGTCAATCAGCCCCAGCATTTT.

This chain links TRBV27 with TRBJ2-7; 8 positions match TRBD1. V shed 5 bases and J 6 bases; nucleotides not matched to a gene: 3. The CDR3 length is 12 residues. Germline V gives CDR1 MNHEY, CDR2 SMNVEV (reference sequence). The DNA of the CDR3 is TGTGCCAGCAGTATGACAGGGGTCGAGCAGTACTTC. As protein: CASSMTGVEQYF.

The rearrangement uses TRBV7-6 and TRBJ1-5; 10 positions agree with TRBD1. The CDR3 is made up of 16 amino acids. CDR1 is SGHVS, CDR2 FNYEAQ, per germline. Trimming removed 2 bases from V and 4 bases from J; junction bases left unmatched: 5. CDR3 nucleotides: TGTGCCAGCAGCTTAAATGGGGGACAGGGGAATCAGCCCCAGCATTTT. Encoded protein: CASSLNGGQGNQPQHF.

The chain couples TRBV15 to TRBJ1-2, with a weak D call TRBD1 (6 bases). V was clipped by 1 base and J by 5 bases, with 23 bases between them. Germline V lookup: CDR1 LNHNV, CDR2 YYDKDF (reference sequence). The CDR3 contains 18 residues. In DNA form, the CDR3 reads TGTGCCACCAGCAGAGTCGCGGTAGGGGGACCCCGGAGATATGGCTACACCTTC. Amino acids: CATSRVAVGGPRRYGYTF.

This clone was recorded only once. J is TRBJ2-7 and V is TRBV5-1; weak D call: TRBD2 (6 bases). Trimming took 4 bases from V and 3 from J, leaving 8 bases between them. Germline V gene data show CDR1 as SGHRS and CDR2 as YFSETQ. The CDR3 is 12 amino acids. This CDR3 is CASSPDYYEQYF. Written as DNA, the CDR3 is TGCGCCAGCAGCCCGGACTACTACGAGCAGTACTTC.

This clone was observed once. This chain joins TRBV5-1 and TRBJ1-1; 7 bases are a match to TRBD1. V was pared by 5 bases and J by 7 bases, with 8 bases of the junction left unmatched. The CDR3 contains 13 residues. CDR1 SGHRS and CDR2 YFSETQ come from the germline V gene. For the CDR3, the DNA is TGCGCCAGCAGAGTCATACAGGGGAGTGAAGCTTTCTTT. Amino acids: CASRVIQGSEAFF.

CDR3 nucleotide sequence: TGTGCCAGCAGTCCCCCGACGTTAGGGGGCCCCTACGAGCAGTACTTC. Protein: CASSPPTLGGPYEQYF. This rearrangement joins TRBV27 to TRBJ2-7, with TRBD1 identical over 7 bases. J gave up 2 bases and V 5 bases, and 12 bases lay outside the gene matches. The CDR3 is 16 residues long. Germline CDR1 and CDR2: MNHEY and SMNVEV (reference sequence).

The chain combines TRBV7-2 with TRBJ2-3; TRBD1 matches at 10 bases. This CDR3 has 14 residues. In germline, CDR1 is SGHTA, CDR2 FQGNSA. V trimming: 5 bases; J trimming: 3 bases; junction bases outside the gene matches: 2. The CDR3 region is CASSRDRGTDTQYF. CDR3 sequence (DNA): TGTGCCAGCAGCCGGGACAGGGGAACAGATACGCAGTATTTT. The full variable domain, with the rest looked up from reference TRBV7-2 and TRBJ2-3, is GAGVSQSPSNKVTEKGKDVELRCDPISGHTALYWYRQSLGQGLEFLIYFQGNSAPDKSGLPSDRFSAERTGGSVSTLTIQRTQQEDSAVYLCASSRDRGTDTQYFGPGTRLTVL.

The J gene is TRBJ1-1, the V gene TRBV7-9; D perhaps matches TRBD1 (6 bases). The V end was cut by 0 bases, the J end by 0 bases, with 8 bases between. The length of the CDR3 is 15 residues. Germline assignment: CDR1 SEHNR and CDR2 FQNEAQ (reference sequence). CDR3 coding DNA: TGTGCCAGCAGCTTAGCGCAGGGGATGAACACTGAAGCTTTCTTT. Encoded protein: CASSLAQGMNTEAFF.

The chain is built from TRBV7-2 and TRBJ2-7; 8 nucleotides line up with TRBD1. V lost 4 bases, J lost 6 bases, and 11 bases stayed unmatched. The length of the CDR3 is 15 residues. Germline V gene sequence: CDR1 SGHTA, CDR2 FQGNSA. The CDR3 sequence: CASSSRTGWISEQYF. The DNA of the CDR3 is TGTGCCAGCAGCTCCCGGACAGGGTGGATTTCCGAGCAGTACTTC.

The chain has TRBV9 and TRBJ2-3, with 11 bases fitting TRBD2. CDR1 SGDLS and CDR2 YYNGEE come from the germline V gene. The trim removed 4 bases at V and 1 base at J, leaving 8 bases unmatched. This CDR3 is 17 amino acids long. As DNA, the CDR3 is TGTGCCAGCAGCTTATTTAGCGGGAGGGCAGGCACAGATACGCAGTATTTT. Translating gives CASSLFSGRAGTDTQYF.

In its sample, this clone was seen once. The V gene is TRBV7-9, the J gene TRBJ2-1; possible D gene TRBD2, 6 bases. V gave up 7 bases and J gave up 0 bases, with 13 bases separating them. The CDR3 has 15 residues. CDR1 and CDR2 from the germline V gene are SEHNR and FQNEAQ (reference sequence). The CDR3 nucleotides read TGTGCCAGCATCCTGGGGACTGGCTCCTACAATGAGCAGTTCTTC. Protein sequence: CASILGTGSYNEQFF.

This rearrangement joins TRBV5-1 to TRBJ2-5; D might be TRBD2 (5 bases). The CDR3 consists of 13 residues. V gave up 7 bases and J gave up 1 base, with 11 bases separating them. CDR1 is SGHRS and CDR2 is YFSETQ in the germline V gene. CDR3 DNA: TGCGCCAGCGGAGGAGGATCCCAAGAGACCCAGTACTTC. Its protein is CASGGGSQETQYF.

The chain is built from TRBV18 and TRBJ2-7; TRBD2 matches at 8 bases. The ends lost 3 bases at V and 5 bases at J; junction bases unmatched: 6. From germline, CDR1 is KGHSH and CDR2 LQKENI. The CDR3 spans 14 residues. The CDR3 DNA sequence: TGTGCCAGCTCACCCGGACTAGCAATCCACGAGCAGTACTTC. Translation gives CASSPGLAIHEQYF.

The table lists this clone with a count of one. The chain couples TRBV29-1 to TRBJ1-1, with TRBD1 identical over 7 bases. CDR1 and CDR2 (germline): SQVTM, ANQGSEA. J gave up 3 bases and V 6 bases, and 4 bases lay outside the gene matches. This CDR3 region has 12 residues. CDR3 in DNA: TGCAGCGTCATACAGGGGTACACTGAAGCTTTCTTT. Amino acids: CSVIQGYTEAFF.

This chain's CDR3 is CASSYLSTGGVSSYNEQFF. The CDR3 DNA reads TGTGCCAGCAGTTATTTGTCAACGGGAGGGGTAAGCTCCTACAATGAGCAGTTCTTC. V and J are TRBV6-9 and TRBJ2-1; 8 bases map to TRBD2. Germline CDR1 is MNHGY and CDR2 is SVAAGI. V dropped 1 base and J dropped 0; count of bases not matched to a gene: 11. The CDR3 covers 19 residues.

The rearrangement links TRBV15 to TRBJ1-2; 7 bases align to TRBD1. After removal of 11 bases from V and 4 bases from J, the junction contained 13 bases not matched to a gene. Germline V lookup: CDR1 LNHNV, CDR2 YYDKDF (reference sequence). The CDR3 runs to 14 residues. CDR3 protein: CAASDAGGLYGYTF. The CDR3 nucleotides read TGTGCCGCATCGGATGCAGGGGGACTCTATGGCTACACCTTC.

The V call is TRBV7-2, the J call TRBJ2-1; D remains ambiguous. This CDR3 has 15 amino acids. Per the germline V gene, CDR1 is SGHTA and CDR2 is FQGNSA. Trimming pared 3 bases from V and 7 bases from J, leaving 16 bases between. The DNA of the CDR3 is TGTGCCAGCAGCTTCTGGGCAGGCGAAGGTAATGAGCAGTTCTTC. This translates into CASSFWAGEGNEQFF.

This clone has a single count. The V gene is TRBV5-4, the J gene TRBJ2-5, with D perhaps TRBD2 (5 bases). From germline, CDR1 is SGHNT and CDR2 YYREEE (reference sequence). This CDR3 has 13 amino acids. V was shortened by 0 bases and J by 7 bases, with 10 bases between the two germline ends. Here the CDR3 reads CASSLELEATQYF. CDR3 coding DNA: TGTGCCAGCAGCTTGGAACTAGAGGCGACCCAGTACTTC.

In DNA, the CDR3 is TGTGCCAGCAGTGACGGACTTAGGACCCTTAGCAATCAGCCCCAGCATTTT. It codes for CASSDGLRTLSNQPQHF. The chain employs TRBV6-1 and TRBJ1-5, with D unresolved. The germline V and J ends were trimmed by 3 bases and 0 bases, with 15 bases remaining between them. The germline V gene encodes CDR1 MNHNS and CDR2 SASEGT. This CDR3 region has 17 residues.

The rearrangement links TRBV28 to TRBJ2-7; the match to TRBD2 covers 9 bases. The CDR3 is made up of 17 amino acids. J gave up 5 bases and V 3 bases, and 14 bases lay outside the gene matches. From germline, CDR1 is MDHEN and CDR2 SYDVKM. The CDR3 nucleotides are TGTGCCAGCAGTTTTTCCGGGGGAGCGGGAGGCGCTAACGAGCAGTACTTC. This gives the protein CASSFSGGAGGANEQYF. Supplemented by reference TRBV28 and TRBJ2-7, the full variable domain reads DVKVTQSSRYLVKRTGEKVFLECVQDMDHENMFWYRQDPGLGLRLIYFSYDVKMKEKGDIPEGYSVSREKKERFSLILESASTNQTSMYLCASSFSGGAGGANEQYFGPGTRLTVT.

The chain recombines TRBV28 with TRBJ1-4; 9 bases are a match to TRBD1. V shed 3 bases and J 6 bases; nucleotides not matched to a gene: 17. The CDR3 extends over 19 amino acids. Germline CDR1 reads MDHEN; CDR2 reads SYDVKM. As DNA, the CDR3 is TGTGCCAGCAGTTTGTGGCTAATAAAAACAGGGGGCTATTATGAAAAACTGTTTTTT. As protein: CASSLWLIKTGGYYEKLFF.